These 6 T cell receptor beta chains share one sample of origin, sequenced in a study of regulatory T cells in long-lasting Graves disease. The time point denotes: newly diagnosed GD, antithyroid drugs for less than 3 months. PBMC RNA was the source of the TCR library. Sequencing libraries for TCR beta were prepared with iRepertoire HTBI primers and Arm-PCR of CDR3 regions. Via MiXCR, TCRdb re-called the multiplex PCR reads, giving one row per CDR3 protein. The sample includes about 400,000 distinct CDR3 sequences, 15% seen only once; the top ten take 20% to 25%. Sequenced material: peripheral blood mononuclear cells (PBMCs), taken at new diagnosis, from a patient treated with antithyroid drugs. The receptors here all came from a female donor with Graves disease.

In its sample, this clonotype was seen many times. CDR3 residues: CAIGPSGNTEAFF. CDR3 nucleotide sequence: TGTGCCATTGGTCCTTCGGGGAACACTGAAGCTTTCTTT. The chain employs TRBV10-3 and TRBJ1-1; D is unclear. V lost 9 bases and J 1 base, leaving 12 bases between the germline ends. This CDR3 has 13 amino acids. The V gene's germline CDR1 is ENHRY and CDR2 SYGVKD.

This clonotype has a count of ten or more. This rearrangement joins TRBV7-9 to TRBJ2-7; possible D gene TRBD1, 6 bases. The ends were cut back, 5 bases at V and 0 bases at J, with 20 bases in the middle. Germline assignment: CDR1 SEHNR and CDR2 FQNEAQ (reference sequence). The CDR3 consists of 17 residues. The CDR3 loop is CASSPRGGTGSSYEQYF. CDR3 DNA sequence: TGTGCCAGCAGCCCACGAGGGGGTACGGGAAGCTCCTACGAGCAGTACTTC.

In its sample, this clonotype was seen once. V is TRBV9 and J is TRBJ2-2, with 9 bases lining up with TRBD1. Germline CDR1 reads SGDLS; CDR2 reads YYNGEE. Unmatched junction bases numbered 1, after V lost 0 bases and J lost 4 bases. The CDR3 length is 15 residues. CDR3 in DNA: TGTGCCAGCAGCGTAGGACAGGGGGTCACCGGGGAGCTGTTTTTT. Translation: CASSVGQGVTGELFF.

This clonotype was found once. The V and J genes are TRBV6-1 and TRBJ1-4; maybe TRBD1 (5 bases). V was shortened by 4 bases and J by 5 bases, with 11 bases between the two germline ends. There are 14 residues in the CDR3. Germline assignment: CDR1 MNHNS and CDR2 SASEGT. CDR3 region: CASSALGGNEKLFF. CDR3 in DNA: TGTGCCAGCAGTGCCCTCGGGGGAAATGAAAAACTGTTTTTT.

This clonotype was counted between two and nine times. No conserved phenylalanine or tryptophan is present at the end of the CDR3, so a read error is the likely explanation. It is unclear where the CDR3 begins or ends on the DNA, so no DNA is shown, and the CDR3 is as TCRdb lists it. The chain is built from TRBV4-3 and TRBJ2-4. The CDR3 is 9 amino acids in total, end residues counted. The germline V gene encodes CDR1 LGHNA and CDR2 YSLEER. The CDR3: CASSQVVHD.

This clonotype came up many times. One junction end disagrees with the germline gene, perhaps due to a read error. The rearrangement uses TRBV5-1 and TRBJ2-2; the D gene is possibly TRBD1 (6 bases). CDR1 and CDR2 from the germline V gene are SGHRS and YFSETQ. CDR3 length equals 15 residues. CDR3 residues: CASSFGQSNTGELFF. The CDR3 DNA reads as TGTGCCAGCAGCTTCGGACAGTCGAACACCGGGGAGCTGTTTTTT.